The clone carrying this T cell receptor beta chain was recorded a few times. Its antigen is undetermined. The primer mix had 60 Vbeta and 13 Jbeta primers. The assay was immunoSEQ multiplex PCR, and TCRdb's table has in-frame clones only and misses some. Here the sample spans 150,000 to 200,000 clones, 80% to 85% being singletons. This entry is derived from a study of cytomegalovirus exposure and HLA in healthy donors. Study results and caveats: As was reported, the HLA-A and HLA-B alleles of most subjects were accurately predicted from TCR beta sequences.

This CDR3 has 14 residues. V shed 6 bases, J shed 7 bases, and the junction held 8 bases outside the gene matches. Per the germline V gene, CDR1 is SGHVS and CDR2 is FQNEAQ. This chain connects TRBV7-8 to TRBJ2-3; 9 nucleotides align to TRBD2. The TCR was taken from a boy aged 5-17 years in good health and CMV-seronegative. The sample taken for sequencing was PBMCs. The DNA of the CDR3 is TGTGCCAGCAGTCTGAAGCGGGGGGAAAATACGCAGTATTTT. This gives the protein CASSLKRGENTQYF.